This T cell receptor (beta chain) came from a study of blood T cells in healthy people across ages (dated by TCRdb to 2015 to 2017). The study in broad terms: In model experiments, template switching captured roughly one uniquely barcoded TCR beta cDNA molecule for every two T cells. The study measured age-related changes in TCR beta repertoire diversity using deep sequencing normalized with unique cDNA molecular identifiers. The donors were split into four age groups: young (average 16 years), middle-aged (roughly 42), aged (roughly 60) and long-lived (approximately 89). Donors of different ages were randomly distributed across sequencing lanes to avoid experimental bias. For two donors (one aged 18 to 30 and one aged 80 or older), the study analyzed two additional independent replicas of 1 million unique cDNA reads from the same blood draw. Paper-wide results and their limitations: As age increased, observed TCR beta diversity per million T cells dropped in a roughly linear way, and a significant reduction was already evident by age about 40. Because the CMV infection status of the donors was unknown, age-related changes in expanded clonotypes may potentially have been confounded. Because profiling used bulk unsorted PBMCs, naive and antigen-experienced compartments could not be compared conclusively. The long-lived group showed more naive CD4+ T cells, fewer expanded clones and increased TCR diversity than the aged group, suggesting age selection. Estimates of total diversity based on one million sequenced T cells were considered lower bounds and underestimates. Observed TCR beta diversity correlated strongly with the percentage of naive T cells measured by flow cytometry.

Points on this clonotype: Its antigen is currently not known. This may arise from a read error, as a much more abundant clone is one base away.

The method behind the library was 5' RACE. The data were produced on an Illumina HiSeq 2500. A second PCR of about 6 to 12 cycles was run with a J-beta primer mix and a sample-barcoded 5' primer. Each TCR beta cDNA molecule received a unique molecular identifier from a template-switch 5' adaptor carrying 12 random nucleotides. Each sample yielded at least 3 million CDR3-containing paired-end reads. All of the RNA was converted into first-strand cDNA using the Mint cDNA synthesis kit, with a TRBC-specific oligonucleotide serving as the primer. Following uracil-DNA glycosylase treatment, a first 18-cycle PCR with universal primers M1SS and BC2_uni_R was performed on all cDNA. The authors' pipeline ran thus. Each sample was normalized by randomly selecting 1 million high-quality reads, each carrying a distinct molecular identifier. Instead of being binned into consensus sequences, reads with shared molecular identifiers were discarded. MiTCR, set to a Q25 quality threshold and the strictest error-elimination algorithm, was used for CDR3 identification, clonotype clustering and error correction. A nonparametric unseen species model with Euler transformation was used to estimate lower-bound total TCR beta diversity. TCRdb itself trimmed the public reads at Q25 with fastp, ran MiXCR and retained productive beta chains. Each CDR3 protein appears once, grouped with its most common genes and DNA. The V and J calls were not made by the authors but by TCRdb's processing. Recorded for this sample are over 550,000 distinct CDR3 sequences; roughly 30% of them occurred a single time. The ten largest clones add up to 15% to 18% of the sample.

The approximately 40 donors, aged about 6 to 95 years, were systemically healthy Caucasian individuals from Russia. Ten milliliters of peripheral blood were drawn from each donor into EDTA-treated Vacutainer tubes. Ficoll-Paque density-gradient centrifugation was used to isolate PBMCs, with at least 7 million per sample. Total RNA was extracted from PBMCs with Trizol reagent, with at least 6 micrograms obtained per sample. Naive CD45RAhigh/CD27high T cell percentages were measured by flow cytometry on a PBMC aliquot from every donor. The CDR3, cysteine through phenylalanine, is 14 amino acids long. Only the CDR3 portion is preserved as DNA: 42 bases, with reading frame beginning at the first base.

The rearrangement joined TRBV12-3 or TRBV12-4 to TRBJ1-6; the central 7 bases match TRBD1. The receptor's source is a woman aged 80 or older in good health. The sample consisted of blood. The CDR3 region reads CVSRGGELTSPLHF. Read as DNA, the sequence is TGTGTCAGCAGGGGGGGAGAGCTTACGTCCCCCCTCCACTTT.